The rows below give T cell receptor beta chains drawn from one sample of a study of cytomegalovirus exposure and HLA in healthy donors. Only in-frame clones appear in the TCRdb table, and some are missing; sequencing was by immunoSEQ multiplex PCR. The sample includes roughly 150,000 clones, just under 80% of them seen just once. Sequencing was performed on PBMCs. The receptor set was obtained from a man aged 30 to 45 in good health and CMV-seronegative. The CDR3 runs from the conserved cysteine through the conserved F or W. Each record gives: J gene, V gene, CDR3 length, D gene, clone size, CDR3 DNA, CDR3 protein. The D gene is left open where the match is weak. Size is stated for part of the rows, as once, few or many counts, or as a class when the clone is expanded.

TRBJ1-2 TRBV30 13 . . TGTGCCCACCCCCTACAGGGCGTGCATGGCTACACCTTC CAHPLQGVHGYTF
TRBJ2-6 TRBV21-1 18 . . TGTGCCAGCAGCAAAGTTGACAGCCGATACTCTGGGGCCAACGTCCTGACTTTC CASSKVDSRYSGANVLTF
TRBJ2-5 TRBV5-6 15 TRBD1 . TGTGCCAGCAGCTTCTGGGAGACAGGGAAAGAGACCCAGTACTTC CASSFWETGKETQYF
TRBJ1-2 TRBV29-1 12 . . TGCAGCGTTGATACCTCAGGTTATGGCTACACCTTC CSVDTSGYGYTF
TRBJ2-3 TRBV10-2 12 TRBD1 once TGCGCCAGCCGGGACAGGGGGGATACGCAGTATTTT CASRDRGDTQYF
TRBJ2-7 TRBV6-6 14 . . TGTGCCAGCAGTTATCTCGGGGGAACCTACGAGCAGTACTTC CASSYLGGTYEQYF
TRBJ1-2 TRBV7-9 15 . . TGTGCCAGCAGCTTAGCGAATTACCTAAACTATGGCTACACCTTC CASSLANYLNYGYTF
TRBJ1-2 TRBV7-8 12 TRBD1 . TGTGCCAGCAGCAGACAGGGAGGTGGCTACACCTTC CASSRQGGGYTF
TRBJ2-4 TRBV18 14 TRBD1 . TGTGCCAGCTCACCACGGACAGGGGAGGTCATTCAGTACTTC CASSPRTGEVIQYF
TRBJ1-5 TRBV19 14 TRBD1 . TGTGCCAGCACCTGGACAGGGGAAGTTCAGCCCCAGCATTTT CASTWTGEVQPQHF
TRBJ2-5 TRBV10-2 16 TRBD2 . TGCGCCAGCAGTGGATCTAGCGGGGGGCCTCAAGAGACCCAGTACTTC CASSGSSGGPQETQYF